Below are 20 T cell receptor beta chains sequenced from a single sample in a study of radiotherapy plus CTLA-4 blockade in lung cancer. Libraries were prepared by immunoSEQ multiplex PCR; TCRdb keeps only in-frame clonotypes and omits some of them. The sample contains 50,000 to 65,000 clones, about 85% of which appear only once. Here the sequenced sample was peripheral blood, taken from a patient treated with radiotherapy plus ipilimumab. All receptors come from a human donor with non-small cell lung cancer who had a complete response to radiotherapy plus ipilimumab.

CDR3 coding DNA: TGTGCCAGCAGCGCCAGCCAGCGAGCTTTCTTT. Translating it yields CASSASQRAFF. The genes are TRBV7-2 and TRBJ1-1; D is unresolved. Germline CDR1 is SGHTA and CDR2 is FQGNSA. V gave up 5 bases and J gave up 10 bases, with 11 bases separating them. This CDR3 comprises 11 residues.

This clone showed up just once. The genes are TRBV5-6 and TRBJ2-7; a weak D match, TRBD2 (6 bases). Trimming took 0 bases from V and 4 from J, leaving 20 bases between them. The CDR3 contains 17 residues. The germline gives CDR1 SGHDT, CDR2 YYEEEE. In DNA, the CDR3 is TGTGCCAGCAGCTTGGCCTTCCTAGGAGGGACGATTTACGAGCAGTACTTC. It is translated as CASSLAFLGGTIYEQYF.

The chain joins TRBV27 to TRBJ2-2; TRBD2 matches 15 bases. The length of the CDR3 is 18 residues. CDR1 and CDR2 from the germline V gene are MNHEY and SMNVEV (reference sequence). Trimming at V came to 6 bases and at J to 5 bases, leaving 10 bases not matched to a gene. CDR3 in amino acids: CASSYGTSGRRETGELFF. The CDR3 DNA sequence: TGTGCCAGCAGCTACGGGACTAGCGGGAGGCGAGAAACCGGGGAGCTGTTTTTT.

The chain is built from TRBV5-1 and TRBJ1-2, with 8 bases identical to TRBD1. The CDR3 contains 14 residues. Germline assignment: CDR1 SGHRS and CDR2 YFSETQ. Unmatched junction bases numbered 11, after V lost 5 bases and J lost 8 bases. CDR3 region: CASSPGQGTWGYTF. CDR3 bases: TGCGCCAGCAGTCCCGGACAGGGAACTTGGGGCTACACCTTC.

The chain uses TRBV10-3 and TRBJ2-1, with D uncertain. This CDR3 is 17 amino acids long. CDR1 and CDR2 (germline): ENHRY, SYGVKD. Trimming stripped 0 bases from V and 2 bases from J, with 14 bases between. CDR3 DNA sequence: TGTGCCATCAGTGAGTCGATGAAACAGCTTACCTACAATGAGCAGTTCTTC. As protein: CAISESMKQLTYNEQFF.

V is TRBV19 and J is TRBJ1-2; possibly TRBD1 for D (5 bases). This CDR3 is 15 amino acids long. The ends were cut back, 1 base at V and 3 bases at J, with 12 bases in the middle. Germline CDR1 reads LNHDA; CDR2 reads SQIVND (reference sequence). The CDR3 nucleotides are TGTGCCAGTAGTATAGGAGGCAGGGCAGACTATGGCTACACCTTC. This encodes CASSIGGRADYGYTF.

This clone was found a few times. This chain links TRBV6-5 with TRBJ2-3, with D tentatively TRBD2 (6 bases). V was trimmed by 6 bases and J by 4 bases, leaving 14 bases between them. The CDR3 consists of 14 residues. Per the germline V gene, CDR1 is MNHEY and CDR2 is SVGAGI. The chain's CDR3 is CASRSTRGADTQYF. CDR3 coding DNA: TGTGCCAGCAGGTCGACTAGGGGAGCAGATACGCAGTATTTT.

This rearrangement joins TRBV6-6 to TRBJ1-2; D is undetermined. Germline lookup yields CDR1 MNHNY and CDR2 SVGAGI (reference sequence). The CDR3 sequence is 15 residues long. The V gene lost 6 bases and the J gene lost 8 bases, with 22 bases spanning the gap. In DNA, the CDR3 is TGTGCCAGCAGGGGCGCTGGAGGAGGTGACTCGGGCTACACCTTC. Translating gives CASRGAGGGDSGYTF.

The chain recombines TRBV7-6 with TRBJ1-6, with D tentatively TRBD1 (5 bases). In germline, CDR1 is SGHVS, CDR2 FNYEAQ. CDR3 size: 15 residues. V shed 5 bases and J shed 10 bases, with 18 bases lying between them. CDR3 loop: CASSRRTPAESPLHF. CDR3 in DNA: TGTGCCAGCAGCCGCCGGACACCGGCGGAATCACCCCTCCACTTT.

The chain recombines TRBV19 with TRBJ1-2, with D perhaps TRBD1 (6 bases). Germline V gene lookup returns CDR1 LNHDA and CDR2 SQIVND (reference sequence). Trimming took off 2 bases at V and 2 bases at J, with 12 bases between the two ends. CDR3 length: 15 amino acids. CDR3 in DNA: TGTGCCAGTAGTATATGGAGAAGGGGGAACTATGGCTACACCTTC. Its protein is CASSIWRRGNYGYTF.

The sample holds a few counts of this clone. The chain joins TRBV5-6 to TRBJ2-7, with D perhaps TRBD1 (5 bases). The germline V gene has CDR1 SGHDT and CDR2 YYEEEE. The length of the CDR3 is 16 residues. V lost 0 bases to trimming and J lost 2 bases, with 15 bases between them. The CDR3 DNA follows: TGTGCCAGCAGCTTGGCCTCGGCAGGGATAGCCTACGAGCAGTACTTC. Its translation is CASSLASAGIAYEQYF.

This clone appeared once. This rearrangement joins TRBV30 to TRBJ1-1; D remains unclear. There are 14 residues in the CDR3. V dropped 5 bases and J dropped 2 bases, with 15 bases sitting between them. CDR1 and CDR2 from the germline V gene are GTSNPN and SVGIG (reference sequence). This CDR3 is CAWDYRNGNTEAFF. The CDR3 nucleotides read TGTGCCTGGGATTACAGAAACGGAAACACTGAAGCTTTCTTT.

Details on this clone: The junction differs from germline at one of its ends, possibly a read error. This chain connects TRBV6-1 to TRBJ1-5, with TRBD1 as a possible D gene (6 bases). Germline CDR1 is MNHNS and CDR2 is SASEGT. This CDR3 comprises 13 residues. The CDR3 region is CASSPINLPGQQF. The CDR3, as DNA: TGTGCCAGCAGTCCAATAAATCTCCCGGGACAACAGTTT.

The gene calls are TRBV19 and TRBJ2-7; the match to TRBD2 covers 8 bases. Trimming at V came to 3 bases and at J to 4 bases, leaving 8 bases not matched to a gene. This CDR3 contains 15 residues. Germline CDR1 LNHDA, CDR2 SQIVND (reference sequence). CDR3 region: CASSITRGGGYEQYF. The CDR3 region has the DNA TGTGCCAGTAGTATCACCCGGGGGGGAGGATACGAGCAGTACTTC.

The V and J genes are TRBV29-1 and TRBJ1-1; 7 bases map to TRBD1. The junction had 6 bases not matched to a gene; V was cut back by 8 bases and J by 0 bases. The CDR3 is 13 residues long. CDR1 SQVTM and CDR2 ANQGSEA come from the germline V gene. CDR3 DNA sequence: TGCAGCTCTCGACAGGGCCTGAACACTGAAGCTTTCTTT. Protein: CSSRQGLNTEAFF. Full variable domain (rest looked up from reference TRBV29-1 and TRBJ1-1): SAVISQKPSRDICQRGTSLTIQCQVDSQVTMMFWYRQQPGQSLTLIATANQGSEATYESGFVIDKFPISRPNLTFSTLTVSNMSPEDSSIYLCSSRQGLNTEAFFGQGTRLTVV.

The chain joins TRBV6-5 to TRBJ1-1, with 7 bases aligning to TRBD1. After removal of 2 bases from V and 4 bases from J, the junction contained 7 bases not matched to a gene. CDR1 is MNHEY and CDR2 is SVGAGI in the germline V gene. This CDR3 is built from 15 residues. The CDR3 DNA is TGTGCCAGCAGTTACCTATCAGACAGGGTCACTGAAGCTTTCTTT. This encodes CASSYLSDRVTEAFF.

The genes are TRBV12-5 and TRBJ1-1, with D tentatively TRBD1 (5 bases). From germline, CDR1 is LGHNT and CDR2 FRNRAP. The V and J ends lost 6 bases and 8 bases respectively, with 13 bases between them. This CDR3 spans 12 amino acids. The CDR3 region has the DNA TGTGCTAGTGGCCCCGACGGGGGAGAAGCTTTCTTT. It translates to CASGPDGGEAFF.

The genes are TRBV7-2 and TRBJ1-3; 9 bases agree with TRBD1. CDR1 SGHTA and CDR2 FQGNSA come from the germline V gene. Unmatched junction bases numbered 5, after V lost 4 bases and J lost 4 bases. This CDR3 region has 15 residues. Here the CDR3 DNA reads TGTGCCAGCAGCTCCGGGACAGGGATCGGAAACACCATATATTTT. Protein sequence: CASSSGTGIGNTIYF.

This clone was detected only a few times. The chain recombines TRBV7-9 with TRBJ2-7; 8 bases are a match to TRBD1. Germline V lookup: CDR1 SEHNR, CDR2 FQNEAQ (reference sequence). The CDR3 contains 17 residues. Germline trimming cut 1 base from V and 3 bases from J; bases unmatched to any gene: 11. The CDR3 sequence is CASSLGTGTRGDYEQYV. In DNA, the CDR3 is TGTGCCAGCAGCTTAGGGACAGGGACCCGAGGCGACTACGAGCAGTACGTC.

The V gene is TRBV7-9, the J gene TRBJ1-2; 7 bases align to TRBD1. This CDR3 has 15 residues. With 3 bases clipped from V and 5 bases from J, the junction kept 9 bases outside the gene matches. The germline V gene has CDR1 SEHNR and CDR2 FQNEAQ (reference sequence). The CDR3: CASSFKTGLLYGYTF. CDR3 coding DNA: TGTGCCAGCAGCTTTAAGACAGGGCTCTTATATGGCTACACCTTC. Supplemented by reference TRBV7-9 and TRBJ1-2, the full variable domain reads DTGVSQNPRHKITKRGQNVTFRCDPISEHNRLYWYRQTLGQGPEFLTYFQNEAQLEKSRLLSDRFSAERPKGSFSTLEIQRTEQGDSAMYLCASSFKTGLLYGYTFGSGTRLTVV.